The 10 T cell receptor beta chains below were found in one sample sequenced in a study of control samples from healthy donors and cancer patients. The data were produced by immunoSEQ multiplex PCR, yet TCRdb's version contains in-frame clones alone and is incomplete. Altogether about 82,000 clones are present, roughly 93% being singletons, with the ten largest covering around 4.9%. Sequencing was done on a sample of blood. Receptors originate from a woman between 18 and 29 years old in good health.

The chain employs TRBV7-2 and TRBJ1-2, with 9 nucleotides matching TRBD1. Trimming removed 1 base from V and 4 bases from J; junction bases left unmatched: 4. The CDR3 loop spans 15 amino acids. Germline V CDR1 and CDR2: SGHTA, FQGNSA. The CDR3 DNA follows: TGTGCCAGCAGCTTAGGGGACAGGGAACTCTATGGCTACACCTTC. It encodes CASSLGDRELYGYTF. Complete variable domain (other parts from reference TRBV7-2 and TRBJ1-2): GAGVSQSPSNKVTEKGKDVELRCDPISGHTALYWYRQSLGQGLEFLIYFQGNSAPDKSGLPSDRFSAERTGGSVSTLTIQRTQQEDSAVYLCASSLGDRELYGYTFGSGTRLTVV.

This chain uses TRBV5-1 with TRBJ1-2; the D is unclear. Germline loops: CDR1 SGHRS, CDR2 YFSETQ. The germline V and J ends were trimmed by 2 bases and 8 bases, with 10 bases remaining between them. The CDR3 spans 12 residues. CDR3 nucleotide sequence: TGCGCCAGCAGCTTCGGGCGCTTGGGCTACACCTTC. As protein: CASSFGRLGYTF.

CDR3 protein: CASSPFEPSSYNEQFF. CDR3 bases: TGTGCCAGCAGCCCCTTTGAACCGAGCTCCTACAATGAGCAGTTCTTC. V gene TRBV7-3 combines with J gene TRBJ2-1; the D is unclear. Trimming took off 5 bases at V and 0 bases at J, with 14 bases between the two ends. CDR1 is SGHTA, CDR2 FQGTGA, per germline. CDR3 length: 16 amino acids.

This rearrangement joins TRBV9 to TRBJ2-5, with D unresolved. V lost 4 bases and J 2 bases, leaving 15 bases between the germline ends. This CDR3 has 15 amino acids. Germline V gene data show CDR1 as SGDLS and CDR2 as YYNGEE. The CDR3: CASSPQAGRQETQYF. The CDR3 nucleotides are TGTGCCAGCAGCCCTCAGGCAGGCAGGCAAGAGACCCAGTACTTC.

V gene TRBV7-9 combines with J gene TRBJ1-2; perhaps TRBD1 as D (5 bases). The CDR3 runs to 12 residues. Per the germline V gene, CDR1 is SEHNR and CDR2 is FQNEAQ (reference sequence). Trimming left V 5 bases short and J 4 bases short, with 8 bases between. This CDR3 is CASSQDSYGYTF. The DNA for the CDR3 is TGTGCCAGCAGCCAAGACAGCTATGGCTACACCTTC.

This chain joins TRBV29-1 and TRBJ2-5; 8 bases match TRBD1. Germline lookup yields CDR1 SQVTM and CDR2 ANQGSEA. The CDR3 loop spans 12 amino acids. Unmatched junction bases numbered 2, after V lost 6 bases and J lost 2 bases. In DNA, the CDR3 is TGCAGCGTCCGACAGGGGCAAGAGACCCAGTACTTC. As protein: CSVRQGQETQYF.

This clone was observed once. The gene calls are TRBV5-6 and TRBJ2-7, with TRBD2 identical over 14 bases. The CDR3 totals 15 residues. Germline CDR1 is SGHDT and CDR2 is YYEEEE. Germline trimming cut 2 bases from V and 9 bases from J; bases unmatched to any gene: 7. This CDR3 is CASSLRGTSGSWQYF. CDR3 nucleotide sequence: TGTGCCAGCAGCTTAAGGGGGACTAGCGGGAGTTGGCAGTACTTC.

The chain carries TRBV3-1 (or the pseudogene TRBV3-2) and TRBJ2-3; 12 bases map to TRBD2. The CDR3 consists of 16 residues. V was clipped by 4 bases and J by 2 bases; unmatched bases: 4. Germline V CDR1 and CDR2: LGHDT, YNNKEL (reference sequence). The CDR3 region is CASSLTSGGFTDTQYF. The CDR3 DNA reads TGTGCCAGCAGCCTGACTAGCGGGGGATTCACAGATACGCAGTATTTT.

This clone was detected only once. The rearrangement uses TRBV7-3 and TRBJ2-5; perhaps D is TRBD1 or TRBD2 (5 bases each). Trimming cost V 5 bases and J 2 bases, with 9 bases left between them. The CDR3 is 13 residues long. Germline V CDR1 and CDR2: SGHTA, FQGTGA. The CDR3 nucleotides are TGTGCCAGCAGCCGGGACCGACAAGAGACCCAGTACTTC. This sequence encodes CASSRDRQETQYF. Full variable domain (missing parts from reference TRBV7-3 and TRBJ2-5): GAGVSQTPSNKVTEKGKYVELRCDPISGHTALYWYRQSLGQGPEFLIYFQGTGAADDSGLPNDRFFAVRPEGSVSTLKIQRTERGDSAVYLCASSRDRQETQYFGPGTRLLVL.

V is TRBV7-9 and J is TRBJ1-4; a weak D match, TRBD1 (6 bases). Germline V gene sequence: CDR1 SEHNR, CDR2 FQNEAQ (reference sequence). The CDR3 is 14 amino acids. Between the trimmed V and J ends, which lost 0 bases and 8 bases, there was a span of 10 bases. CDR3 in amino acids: CASSLAGGDEKLFF. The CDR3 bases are TGTGCCAGCAGCTTAGCCGGGGGCGACGAAAAACTGTTTTTT.